The clone carrying this T cell receptor beta chain was seen more than once but under ten times. J was trimmed by 3 bases and V by 6 bases; bases with no gene match: 12. The germline V gene has CDR1 SGHAT and CDR2 FQNNGV. CDR3 length: 16 residues. Donors were grouped by their self-reported clinical history. Either two negative PCRs, clearance, or symptom resolution qualified Cohort 3 donors as recovered. The record originates from a study of blood T cell repertoires in COVID-19. Methods used by the authors: Amplification from reference gene primers served as the basis for estimated nucleated cell counts. This table comes from immunoSEQ multiplex PCR, and its TCRdb copy is limited to in-frame clones, with some not included. V, J and clone size are taken as reported in that table, and D and trimming were inferred from the DNA itself. The sample holds roughly 290,000 clones; 75% to 90% are singletons and the top ten take 4.3%.

This chain links TRBV11-2 with TRBJ1-1, with 8 positions matching TRBD1. Input material: PBMCs or T cells enriched from blood (not recorded which). The clonotype originates from a woman in her twenties or thirties who had recovered from COVID-19. CDR3 coding DNA: TGTGCCAGCAGGATCACAGGGGGTGCTAGGGACACTGAAGCTTTCTTT. Translation: CASRITGGARDTEAFF.